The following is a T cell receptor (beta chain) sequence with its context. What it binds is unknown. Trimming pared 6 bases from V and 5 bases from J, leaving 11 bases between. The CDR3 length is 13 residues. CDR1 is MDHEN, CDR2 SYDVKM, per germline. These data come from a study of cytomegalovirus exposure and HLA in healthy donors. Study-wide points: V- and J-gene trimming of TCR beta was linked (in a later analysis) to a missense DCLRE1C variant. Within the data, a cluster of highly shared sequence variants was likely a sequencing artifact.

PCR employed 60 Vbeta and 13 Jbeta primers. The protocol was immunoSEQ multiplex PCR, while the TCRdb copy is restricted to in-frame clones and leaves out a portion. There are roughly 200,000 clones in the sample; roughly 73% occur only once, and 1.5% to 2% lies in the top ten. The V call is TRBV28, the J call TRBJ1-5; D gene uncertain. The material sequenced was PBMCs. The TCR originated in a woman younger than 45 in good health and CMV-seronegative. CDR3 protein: CASSPPTDQPQHF. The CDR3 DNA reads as TGTGCCAGCAGCCCCCCCACAGATCAGCCCCAGCATTTT.